This T cell receptor beta chain was profiled in a study of vaccination and CD4 T cells after COVID-19. Study at large: SARS-CoV-2 positivity in convalescent patients was established by nasal swab PCR; fewer than 10 had mild and one severe disease. Stimuli were overlapping spike peptide pools of SARS-CoV-2 and three common cold coronaviruses (HCoV-NL63, HCoV-OC43, HCoV-229E).

Treatment specified: approximately nine-day PBMC culture with coronavirus spike peptide pools or control peptides (ViraFEST assay). With the Oncomine TCR Beta short-read assay, DNA from cultured CD4+ T cells was sequenced. The template was genomic DNA from cultured CD4+ T cells. MiXCR was run by TCRdb on the PCR reads, yielding one entry per CDR3 protein. Of some 18,000 distinct CDR3 sequences detected, around two fifths appear once; the ten largest clones hold roughly 6.7%. Concerning this clonotype itself: What it binds is not known.

Trimming took off 0 bases at V and 7 bases at J, with 18 bases between the two ends. The CDR3 consists of 16 residues. Germline V gene sequence: CDR1 SGHAT, CDR2 FQNNGV. The receptor was derived from a human donor who had recovered from COVID-19. J is TRBJ1-2 and V is TRBV11-2; possibly TRBD1 for D (5 bases). Sequencing was performed on CD4+ T cells from blood, cultured in vitro, taken after SARS-CoV-2 vaccination. The CDR3 protein is CASSLDLVPLGAGYTF. DNA of the CDR3: TGTGCCAGCAGCTTAGATCTTGTGCCTTTAGGGGCTGGCTACACCTTC.